This T cell receptor (beta chain) was sequenced during a study of shared clonotypes between healthy human individuals. Assay used: immunoSEQ multiplex PCR; TCRdb lists only in-frame clones, some missing. The repertoire includes about 2.4 million clones, approximately 93% of them detected once, and approximately 0.37% sits in the top ten. This CDR3 contains 17 residues. The germline gives CDR1 SGHTA, CDR2 FQGNSA. Germline trimming cut 7 bases from V and 7 bases from J; bases unmatched to any gene: 14. The sequenced sample consisted of naive CD4+ T cells from PBMCs. Indicated subset: CD45RA+ positively selected. The chain recombines TRBV7-2 with TRBJ2-1; TRBD2 matches at 12 bases. This receptor was obtained from a man younger than 30 in good health. Some clones in this sample may be carry-over from other donors' samples. The CDR3 DNA reads as TGTGCCAGCACCCTGACTAGCGGGAGCCCACTTATTAATGAGCAGTTCTTC. The encoded protein is CASTLTSGSPLINEQFF.